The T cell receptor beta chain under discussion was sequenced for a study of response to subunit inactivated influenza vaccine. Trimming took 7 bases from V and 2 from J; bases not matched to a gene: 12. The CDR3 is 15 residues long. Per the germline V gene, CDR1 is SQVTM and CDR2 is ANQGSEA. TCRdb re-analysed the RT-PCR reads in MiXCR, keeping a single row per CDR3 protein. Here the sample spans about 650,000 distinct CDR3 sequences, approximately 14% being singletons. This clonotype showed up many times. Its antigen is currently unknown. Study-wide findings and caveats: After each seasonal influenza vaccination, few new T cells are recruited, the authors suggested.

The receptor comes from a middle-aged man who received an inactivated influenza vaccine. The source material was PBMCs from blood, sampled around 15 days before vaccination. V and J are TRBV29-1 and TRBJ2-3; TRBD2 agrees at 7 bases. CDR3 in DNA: TGCAGCGCGCTGAACCCAGCGGGGTACACAGATACGCAGTATTTT. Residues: CSALNPAGYTDTQYF.